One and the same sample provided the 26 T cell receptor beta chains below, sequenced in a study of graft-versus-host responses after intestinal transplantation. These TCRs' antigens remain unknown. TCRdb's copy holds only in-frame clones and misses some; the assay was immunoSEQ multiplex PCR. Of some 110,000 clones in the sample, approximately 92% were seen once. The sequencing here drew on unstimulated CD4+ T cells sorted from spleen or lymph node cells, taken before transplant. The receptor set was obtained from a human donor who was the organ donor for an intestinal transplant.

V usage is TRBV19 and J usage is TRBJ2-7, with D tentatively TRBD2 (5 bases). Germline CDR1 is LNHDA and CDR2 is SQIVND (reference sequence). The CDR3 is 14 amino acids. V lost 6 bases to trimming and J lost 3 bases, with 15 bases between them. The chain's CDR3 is CASRSPGLHYEQYF. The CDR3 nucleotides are TGTGCCAGTAGGTCACCAGGACTCCACTACGAGCAGTACTTC. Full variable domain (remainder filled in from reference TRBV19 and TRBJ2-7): DGGITQSPKYLFRKEGQNVTLSCEQNLNHDAMYWYRQDPGQGLRLIYYSQIVNDFQKGDIAEGYSVSREKKESFPLTVTSAQKNPTAFYLCASRSPGLHYEQYFGPGTRLTVT.

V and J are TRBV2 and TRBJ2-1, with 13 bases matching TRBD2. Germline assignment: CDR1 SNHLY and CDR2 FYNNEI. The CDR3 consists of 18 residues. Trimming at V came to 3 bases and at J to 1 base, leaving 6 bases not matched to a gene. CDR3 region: CASSDGTSGMRSYNEQFF. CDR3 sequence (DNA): TGTGCCAGCAGTGATGGGACTAGCGGGATGAGGTCCTACAATGAGCAGTTCTTC. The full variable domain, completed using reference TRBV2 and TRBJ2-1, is EPEVTQTPSHQVTQMGQEVILRCVPISNHLYFYWYRQILGQKVEFLVSFYNNEISEKSEIFDDQFSVERPDGSNFTLKIRSTKLEDSAMYFCASSDGTSGMRSYNEQFFGPGTRLTVL.

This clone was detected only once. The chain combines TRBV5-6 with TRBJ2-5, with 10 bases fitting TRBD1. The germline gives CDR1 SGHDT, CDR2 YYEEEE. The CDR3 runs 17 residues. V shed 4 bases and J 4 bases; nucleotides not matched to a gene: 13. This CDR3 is CASSLRQGANKGETQYF. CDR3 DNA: TGTGCCAGCAGCCTACGACAGGGGGCAAACAAAGGAGAGACCCAGTACTTC.

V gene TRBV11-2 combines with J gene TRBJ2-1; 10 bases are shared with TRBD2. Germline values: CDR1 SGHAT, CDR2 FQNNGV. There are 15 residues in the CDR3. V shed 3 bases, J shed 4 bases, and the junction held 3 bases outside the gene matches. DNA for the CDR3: TGTGCCAGCAGCTTCCTAGCGGGAGTATACAATGAGCAGTTCTTC. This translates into CASSFLAGVYNEQFF.

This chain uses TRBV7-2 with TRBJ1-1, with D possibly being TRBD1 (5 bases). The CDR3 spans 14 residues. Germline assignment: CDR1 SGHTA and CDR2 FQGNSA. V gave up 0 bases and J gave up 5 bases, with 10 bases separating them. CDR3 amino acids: CASSLAGEWTEAFF. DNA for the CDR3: TGTGCCAGCAGCTTAGCAGGGGAGTGGACTGAAGCTTTCTTT.

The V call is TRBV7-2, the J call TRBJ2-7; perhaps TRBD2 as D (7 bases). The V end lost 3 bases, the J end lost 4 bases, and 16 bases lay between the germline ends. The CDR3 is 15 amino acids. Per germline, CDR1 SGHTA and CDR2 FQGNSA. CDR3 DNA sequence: TGTGCCAGCAGCTTCCAAACAGGGAGGGAGTACGAGCAGTACTTC. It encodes CASSFQTGREYEQYF. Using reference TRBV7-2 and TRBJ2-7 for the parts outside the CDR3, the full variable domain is GAGVSQSPSNKVTEKGKDVELRCDPISGHTALYWYRQSLGQGLEFLIYFQGNSAPDKSGLPSDRFSAERTGGSVSTLTIQRTQQEDSAVYLCASSFQTGREYEQYFGPGTRLTVT.

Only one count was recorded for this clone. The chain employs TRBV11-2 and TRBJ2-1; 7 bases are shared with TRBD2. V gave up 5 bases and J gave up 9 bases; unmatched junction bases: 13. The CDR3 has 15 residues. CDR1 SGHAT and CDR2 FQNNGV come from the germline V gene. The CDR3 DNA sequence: TGTGCCAGCAGCCCCACTAGCGCTTTGGACCTTGAGCAGTTCTTC. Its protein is CASSPTSALDLEQFF.

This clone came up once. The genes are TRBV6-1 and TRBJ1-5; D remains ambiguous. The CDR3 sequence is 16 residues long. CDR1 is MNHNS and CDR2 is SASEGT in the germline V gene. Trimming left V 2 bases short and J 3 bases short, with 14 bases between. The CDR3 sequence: CASSEWAGAYNQPQHF. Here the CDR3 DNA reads TGTGCCAGCAGTGAATGGGCAGGCGCCTACAATCAGCCCCAGCATTTT.

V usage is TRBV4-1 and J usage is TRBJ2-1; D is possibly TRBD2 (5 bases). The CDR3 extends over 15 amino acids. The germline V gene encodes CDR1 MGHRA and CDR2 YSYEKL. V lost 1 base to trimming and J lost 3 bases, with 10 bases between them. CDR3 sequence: CASSQGGGSYNEQFF. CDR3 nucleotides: TGCGCCAGCAGCCAAGGAGGAGGCAGCTACAATGAGCAGTTCTTC.

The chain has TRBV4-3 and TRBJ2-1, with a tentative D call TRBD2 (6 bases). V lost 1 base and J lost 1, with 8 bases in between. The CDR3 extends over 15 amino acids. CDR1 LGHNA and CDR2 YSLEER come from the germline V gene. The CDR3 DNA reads TGCGCCAGCAGCCAAGTGGGAGGTTCCTACAATGAGCAGTTCTTC. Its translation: CASSQVGGSYNEQFF.

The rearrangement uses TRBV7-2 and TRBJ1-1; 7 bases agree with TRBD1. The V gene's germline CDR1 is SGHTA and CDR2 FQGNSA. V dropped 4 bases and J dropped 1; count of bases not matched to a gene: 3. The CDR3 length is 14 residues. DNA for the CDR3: TGTGCCAGCAGCTCGGGACAGTGGAACACTGAAGCTTTCTTT. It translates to CASSSGQWNTEAFF.

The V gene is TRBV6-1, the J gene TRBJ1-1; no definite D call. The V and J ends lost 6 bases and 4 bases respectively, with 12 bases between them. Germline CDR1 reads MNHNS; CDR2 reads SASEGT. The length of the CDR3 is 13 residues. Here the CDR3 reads CASSPLTSTEAFF. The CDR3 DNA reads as TGTGCCAGCAGCCCCTTGACCAGCACTGAAGCTTTCTTT.

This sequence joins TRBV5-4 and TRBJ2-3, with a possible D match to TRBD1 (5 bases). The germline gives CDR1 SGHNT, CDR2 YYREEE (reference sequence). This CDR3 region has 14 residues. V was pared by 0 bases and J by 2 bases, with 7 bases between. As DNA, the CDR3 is TGTGCCAGCAGCTTGGACAGGAACACAGATACGCAGTATTTT. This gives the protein CASSLDRNTDTQYF.

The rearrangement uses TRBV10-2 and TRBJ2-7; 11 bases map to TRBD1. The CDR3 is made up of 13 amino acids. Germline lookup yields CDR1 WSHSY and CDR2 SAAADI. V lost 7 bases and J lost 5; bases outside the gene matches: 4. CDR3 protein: CASKGQGVDEQYF. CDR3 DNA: TGCGCCAGCAAGGGACAGGGGGTCGACGAGCAGTACTTC.

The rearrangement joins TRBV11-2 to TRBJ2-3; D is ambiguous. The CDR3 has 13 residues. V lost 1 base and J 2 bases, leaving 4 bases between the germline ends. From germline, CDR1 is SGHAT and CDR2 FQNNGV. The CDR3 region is CASSLGNTDTQYF. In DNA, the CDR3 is TGTGCCAGCAGCTTAGGCAACACAGATACGCAGTATTTT.

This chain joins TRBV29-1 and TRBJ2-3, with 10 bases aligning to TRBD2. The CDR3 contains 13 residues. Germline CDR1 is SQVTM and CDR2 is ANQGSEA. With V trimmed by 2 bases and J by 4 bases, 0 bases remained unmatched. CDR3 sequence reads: CSVELAGADTQYF. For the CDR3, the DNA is TGCAGCGTTGAACTAGCGGGAGCAGATACGCAGTATTTT.

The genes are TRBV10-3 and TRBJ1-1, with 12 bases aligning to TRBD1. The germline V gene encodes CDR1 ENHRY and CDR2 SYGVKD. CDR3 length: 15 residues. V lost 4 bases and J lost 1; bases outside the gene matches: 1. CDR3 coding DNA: TGTGCCATCAGTGGGGACAGGGGGCGGAACACTGAAGCTTTCTTT. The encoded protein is CAISGDRGRNTEAFF.

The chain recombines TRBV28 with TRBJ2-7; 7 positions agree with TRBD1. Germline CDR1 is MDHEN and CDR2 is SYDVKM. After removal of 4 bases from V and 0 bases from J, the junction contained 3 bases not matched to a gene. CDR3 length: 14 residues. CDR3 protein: CASSSRTGSYEQYF. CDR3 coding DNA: TGTGCCAGCAGTTCCCGGACAGGCTCCTACGAGCAGTACTTC.

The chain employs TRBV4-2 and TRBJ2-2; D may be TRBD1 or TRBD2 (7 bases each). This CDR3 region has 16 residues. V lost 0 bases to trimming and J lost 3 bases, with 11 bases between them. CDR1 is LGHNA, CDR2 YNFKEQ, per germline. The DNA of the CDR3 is TGTGCCAGCAGCCAAGATCAGGGGGGGGACACCGGGGAGCTGTTTTTT. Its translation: CASSQDQGGDTGELFF.

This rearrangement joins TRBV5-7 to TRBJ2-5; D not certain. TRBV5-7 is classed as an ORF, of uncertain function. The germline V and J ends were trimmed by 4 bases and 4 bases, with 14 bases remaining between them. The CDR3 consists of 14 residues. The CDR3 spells CASSHRSSLETQYF. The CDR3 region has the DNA TGTGCCAGCAGCCATAGATCGTCTCTAGAGACCCAGTACTTC.

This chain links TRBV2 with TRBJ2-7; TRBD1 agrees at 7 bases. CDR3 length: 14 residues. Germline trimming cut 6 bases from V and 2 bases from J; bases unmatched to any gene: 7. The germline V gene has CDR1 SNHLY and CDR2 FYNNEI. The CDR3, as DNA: TGTGCCAGCAGGGGACAGACGAATACCTACGAGCAGTACTTC. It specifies CASRGQTNTYEQYF.

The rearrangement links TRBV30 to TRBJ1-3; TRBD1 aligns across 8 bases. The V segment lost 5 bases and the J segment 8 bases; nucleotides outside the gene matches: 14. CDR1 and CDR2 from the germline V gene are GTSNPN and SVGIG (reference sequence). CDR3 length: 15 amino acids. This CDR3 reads CAWALTGASRYTIYF. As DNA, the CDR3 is TGTGCCTGGGCCCTGACAGGGGCGTCAAGGTACACCATATATTTT.

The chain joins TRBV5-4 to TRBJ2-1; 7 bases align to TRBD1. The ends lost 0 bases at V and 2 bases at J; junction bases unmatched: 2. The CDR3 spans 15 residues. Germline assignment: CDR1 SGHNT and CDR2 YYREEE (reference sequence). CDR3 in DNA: TGTGCCAGCAGCTTGGATGGGACAGCCTACAATGAGCAGTTCTTC. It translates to CASSLDGTAYNEQFF.

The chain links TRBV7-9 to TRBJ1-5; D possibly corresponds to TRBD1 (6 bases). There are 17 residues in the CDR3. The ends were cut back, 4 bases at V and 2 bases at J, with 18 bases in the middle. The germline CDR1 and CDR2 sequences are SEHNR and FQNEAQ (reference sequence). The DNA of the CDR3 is TGTGCCAGCAGCTCCGACTGGGGGCCCTCGGGCAATCAGCCCCAGCATTTT. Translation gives CASSSDWGPSGNQPQHF.

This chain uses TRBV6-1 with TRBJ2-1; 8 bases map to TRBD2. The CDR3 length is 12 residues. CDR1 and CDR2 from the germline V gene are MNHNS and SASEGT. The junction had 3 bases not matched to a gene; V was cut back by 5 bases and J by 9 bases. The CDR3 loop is CASSSGTSEQFF. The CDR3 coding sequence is TGTGCCAGCAGTTCGGGGACTAGTGAGCAGTTCTTC.

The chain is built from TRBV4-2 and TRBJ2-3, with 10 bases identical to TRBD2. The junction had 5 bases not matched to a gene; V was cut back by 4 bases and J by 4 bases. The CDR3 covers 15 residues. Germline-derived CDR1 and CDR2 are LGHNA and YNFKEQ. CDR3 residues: CASSRGLARADTQYF. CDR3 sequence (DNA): TGTGCCAGCAGCCGGGGACTAGCGAGGGCAGATACGCAGTATTTT.